This record looks at one T cell receptor beta chain sequence and its context. Antigen specificity is unknown. This specimen comes from a study of monozygotic twins with inflammatory bowel disease. TCRdb reworked the 5' RACE reads into one entry per CDR3 protein, no DNA. The sample table sets out over 150,000 distinct CDR3 sequences. Whole-study results and caveats: TCRbeta diversity (inverse Simpson) was lower in IBD patients than in healthy co-twins. Other individuals had fewer clonotypes in common with IBD patients than with healthy twins, especially with disease activity.

Per donor, approximately 2.5 ml of blood was collected and frozen. This CDR3 is 17 amino acids long. Germline-derived CDR1 and CDR2 are SGHRS and YFSETQ. Sequences were obtained from blood. The chain combines TRBV5-1 with TRBJ2-1; no DNA is available, so the TRBD2 call from TCRdb remains unchecked. The source is a human donor with ulcerative colitis or Crohn's disease, or a healthy co-twin of an affected twin (not recorded which). The CDR3 loop is CASSLGAFGVIYNEQFF.